This T cell receptor beta chain was obtained from a study of shared clonotypes between healthy human individuals. Regarding the study as a whole: Non-shared clonotypes showed lower generation probabilities than clonotypes common to all four donors. Clonotype sharing among the donors was expected to vary with sequencing depth.

Cells designated naive CD8 were CD45RO-negative and were positively selected for CCR7, with terminally differentiated effector memory CD45RA+ cells excluded. This CDR3 region has 16 residues. The V and J ends lost 3 bases and 3 bases respectively, with 14 bases between them. CDR1 is LNHDA and CDR2 is SQIVND in the germline V gene (reference sequence). Original analysis: As immunoSEQ supplied junction-only sequences (without quality scores), filtering differed. Libraries were prepared by immunoSEQ multiplex PCR; TCRdb keeps only in-frame clonotypes and omits some of them. V and J calls and clone size follow that table, whereas D and trimming were derived from the DNA. The profile covers around 600,000 clones, with approximately 95% appearing a single time and over 0.09% taken by the ten largest. Comments on this clone: The antigen is unknown.

The receptor's source is a woman aged 25 to 39 in good health. The specimen was naive CD8+ T cells sorted from blood. The V and J genes are TRBV19 and TRBJ1-4; the D gene is possibly TRBD1 (5 bases). CDR3 sequence: CASSILGDRSNEKLFF. In DNA form, the CDR3 reads TGTGCCAGTAGTATTCTAGGCGACAGATCTAATGAAAAACTGTTTTTT.